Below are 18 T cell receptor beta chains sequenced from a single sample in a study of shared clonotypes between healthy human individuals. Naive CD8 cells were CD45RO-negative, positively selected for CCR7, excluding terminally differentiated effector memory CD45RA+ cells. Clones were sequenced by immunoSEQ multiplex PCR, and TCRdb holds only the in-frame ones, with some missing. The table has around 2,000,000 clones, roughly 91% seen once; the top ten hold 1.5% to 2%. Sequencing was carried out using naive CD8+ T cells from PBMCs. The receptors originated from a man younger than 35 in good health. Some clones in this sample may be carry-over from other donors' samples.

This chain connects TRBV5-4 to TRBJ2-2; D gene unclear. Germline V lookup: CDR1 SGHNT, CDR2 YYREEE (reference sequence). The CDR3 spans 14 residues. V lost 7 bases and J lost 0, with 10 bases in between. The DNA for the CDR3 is TGTGCCAGCGGGTACTTCGCGAACACCGGGGAGCTGTTTTTT. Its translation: CASGYFANTGELFF.

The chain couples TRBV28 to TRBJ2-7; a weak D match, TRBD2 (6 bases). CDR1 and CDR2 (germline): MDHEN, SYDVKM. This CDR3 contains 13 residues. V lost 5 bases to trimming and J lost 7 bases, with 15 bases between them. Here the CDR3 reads CASSNPRGEEQYF. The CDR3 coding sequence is TGTGCCAGCAGTAACCCGCGGGGTGAGGAGCAGTACTTC.

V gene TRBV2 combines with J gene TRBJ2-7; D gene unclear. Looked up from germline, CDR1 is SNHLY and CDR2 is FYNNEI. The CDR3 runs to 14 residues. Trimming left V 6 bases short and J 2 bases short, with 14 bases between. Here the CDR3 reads CASRGSVRPYEQYF. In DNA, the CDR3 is TGTGCCAGCAGGGGGTCGGTACGGCCCTACGAGCAGTACTTC.

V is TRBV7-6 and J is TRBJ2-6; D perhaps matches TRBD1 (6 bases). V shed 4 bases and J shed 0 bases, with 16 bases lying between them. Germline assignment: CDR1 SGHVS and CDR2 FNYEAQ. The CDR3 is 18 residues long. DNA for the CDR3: TGTGCCAGCAGCTACGGGACACCGGATGTCTCTGGGGCCAACGTCCTGACTTTC. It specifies CASSYGTPDVSGANVLTF.

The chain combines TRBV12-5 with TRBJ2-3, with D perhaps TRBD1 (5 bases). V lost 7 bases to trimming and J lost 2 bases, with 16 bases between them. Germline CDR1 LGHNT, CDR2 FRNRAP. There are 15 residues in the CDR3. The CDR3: CASALGRTLTDTQYF. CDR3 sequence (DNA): TGTGCTAGTGCCCTCGGGCGGACACTCACAGATACGCAGTATTTT.

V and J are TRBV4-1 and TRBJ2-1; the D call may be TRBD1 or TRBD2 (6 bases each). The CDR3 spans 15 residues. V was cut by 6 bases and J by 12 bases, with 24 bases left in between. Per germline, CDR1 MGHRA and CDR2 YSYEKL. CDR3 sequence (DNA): TGCGCCAGCAGTCTCCCGATAGGGGGGTCCGGGTCGCAGTTCTTC. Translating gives CASSLPIGGSGSQFF.

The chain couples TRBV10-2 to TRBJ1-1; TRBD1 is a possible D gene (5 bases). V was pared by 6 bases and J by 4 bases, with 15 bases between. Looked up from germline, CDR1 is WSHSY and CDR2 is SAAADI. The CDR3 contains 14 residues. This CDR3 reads CASRPEGSGTEAFF. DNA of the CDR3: TGCGCCAGCAGACCCGAGGGGTCGGGCACTGAAGCTTTCTTT.

This CDR3 is CASSQDFGTQETQYF. The CDR3 DNA is TGCGCCAGCAGCCAAGATTTCGGGACACAAGAGACCCAGTACTTC. The chain uses TRBV4-3 and TRBJ2-5, with a weak D call TRBD1 (6 bases). CDR1 and CDR2 from the germline V gene are LGHNA and YSLEER. The germline V and J ends were trimmed by 0 bases and 2 bases, with 10 bases remaining between them. CDR3 length: 15 amino acids.

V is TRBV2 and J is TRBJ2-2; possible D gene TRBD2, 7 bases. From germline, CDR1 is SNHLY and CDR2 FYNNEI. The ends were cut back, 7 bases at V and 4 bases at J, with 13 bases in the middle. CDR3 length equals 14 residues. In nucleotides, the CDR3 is TGTGCCAGCACCGGGGGGCCGGTCACCGGGGAGCTGTTTTTT. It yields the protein CASTGGPVTGELFF.

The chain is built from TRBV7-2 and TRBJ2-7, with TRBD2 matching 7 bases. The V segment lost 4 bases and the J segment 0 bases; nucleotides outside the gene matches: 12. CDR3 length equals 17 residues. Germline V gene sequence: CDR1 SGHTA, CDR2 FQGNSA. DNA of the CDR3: TGTGCCAGCAGCTCAAGATCCACTAGCGCTTACTCCTACGAGCAGTACTTC. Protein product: CASSSRSTSAYSYEQYF.

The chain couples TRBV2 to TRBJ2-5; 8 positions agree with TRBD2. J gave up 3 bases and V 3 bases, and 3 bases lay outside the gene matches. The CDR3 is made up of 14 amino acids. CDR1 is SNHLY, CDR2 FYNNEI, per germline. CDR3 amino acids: CASSEGLVEETQYF. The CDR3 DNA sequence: TGTGCCAGCAGTGAGGGACTAGTGGAAGAGACCCAGTACTTC.

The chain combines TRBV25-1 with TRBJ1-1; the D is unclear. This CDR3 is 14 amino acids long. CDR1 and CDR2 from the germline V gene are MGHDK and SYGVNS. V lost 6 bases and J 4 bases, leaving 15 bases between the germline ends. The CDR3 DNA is TGTGCCAGCAGGGTCGGAGTTGCGGGCACTGAAGCTTTCTTT. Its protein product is CASRVGVAGTEAFF. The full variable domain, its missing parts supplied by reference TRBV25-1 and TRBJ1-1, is EADIYQTPRYLVIGTGKKITLECSQTMGHDKMYWYQQDPGMELHLIHYSYGVNSTEKGDLSSESTVSRIRTEHFPLTLESARPSHTSQYLCASRVGVAGTEAFFGQGTRLTVV.

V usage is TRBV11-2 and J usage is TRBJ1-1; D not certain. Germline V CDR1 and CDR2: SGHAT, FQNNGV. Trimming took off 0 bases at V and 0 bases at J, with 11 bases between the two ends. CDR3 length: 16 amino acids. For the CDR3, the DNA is TGTGCCAGCAGCTTAGATCCCCAAGCAATGAACACTGAAGCTTTCTTT. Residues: CASSLDPQAMNTEAFF.

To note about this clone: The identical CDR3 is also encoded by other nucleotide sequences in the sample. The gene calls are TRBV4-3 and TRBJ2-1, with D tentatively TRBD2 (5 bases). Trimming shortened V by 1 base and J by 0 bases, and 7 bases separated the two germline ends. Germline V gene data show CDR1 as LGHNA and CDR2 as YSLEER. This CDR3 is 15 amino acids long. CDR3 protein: CASSQAGSSYNEQFF. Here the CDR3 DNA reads TGCGCCAGCAGCCAAGCGGGGTCCTCCTACAATGAGCAGTTCTTC.

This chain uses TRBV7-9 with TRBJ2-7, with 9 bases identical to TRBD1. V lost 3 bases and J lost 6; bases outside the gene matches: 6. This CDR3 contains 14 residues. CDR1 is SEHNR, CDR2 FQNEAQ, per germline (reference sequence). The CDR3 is CASSFGGTGSEQYF. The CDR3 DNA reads TGTGCCAGCAGCTTTGGTGGGACAGGGAGCGAGCAGTACTTC.

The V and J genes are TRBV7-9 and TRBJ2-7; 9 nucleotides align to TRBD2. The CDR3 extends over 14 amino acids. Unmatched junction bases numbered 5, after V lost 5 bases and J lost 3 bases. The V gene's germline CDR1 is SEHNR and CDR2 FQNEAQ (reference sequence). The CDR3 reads CASSIGLASYEQYF. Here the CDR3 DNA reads TGTGCCAGCAGCATCGGACTAGCGAGCTACGAGCAGTACTTC. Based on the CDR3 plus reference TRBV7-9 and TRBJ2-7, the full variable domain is DTGVSQNPRHKITKRGQNVTFRCDPISEHNRLYWYRQTLGQGPEFLTYFQNEAQLEKSRLLSDRFSAERPKGSFSTLEIQRTEQGDSAMYLCASSIGLASYEQYFGPGTRLTVT.

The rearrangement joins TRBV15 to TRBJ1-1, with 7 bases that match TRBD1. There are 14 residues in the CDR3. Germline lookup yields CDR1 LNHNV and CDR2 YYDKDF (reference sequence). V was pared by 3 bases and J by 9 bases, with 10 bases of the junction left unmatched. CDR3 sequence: CATSRTRQGMKAFF. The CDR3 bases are TGTGCCACCAGCAGGACCCGACAGGGAATGAAAGCTTTCTTT.

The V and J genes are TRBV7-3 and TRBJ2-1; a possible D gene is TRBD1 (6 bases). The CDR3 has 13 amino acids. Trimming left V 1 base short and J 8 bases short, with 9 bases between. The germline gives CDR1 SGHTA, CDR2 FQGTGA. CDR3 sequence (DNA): TGTGCCAGCAGCTTAAAGAAGGGGGATGAGCAGTTCTTC. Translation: CASSLKKGDEQFF.